This record covers a single T cell receptor (beta chain). Its antigen is currently unknown. The data were obtained in a study of T cell repertoires in cytomegalovirus infection. Overall study: TCR beta signatures that were public indicated CMV infection and matching HLA type.

The CDR3 extends over 14 amino acids. V was clipped by 5 bases and J by 5 bases; unmatched bases: 7. Germline V lookup: CDR1 SEHNR, CDR2 FQNEAQ (reference sequence). TCRdb re-called the reads through MiXCR, storing one row per CDR3 protein. This table has a few hundred thousand distinct CDR3 sequences, 35% to 50% appearing once. The sequencing used cultured PBMCs, collected from culture after CMV antigen stimulation. The source of this sequence is a human donor in good health (CMV status not recorded). Some clones in this sample may be carry-over from other donors' samples. This chain joins TRBV7-9 and TRBJ2-7, with 9 bases matching TRBD1. DNA of the CDR3: TGTGCCAGCAGCACCCGGGACAGGGTCAACGAGCAGTACTTC. Translated: CASSTRDRVNEQYF.